A selection of T cell receptor beta chains follows, all from one sample in a study of blood T cell repertoires in COVID-19. Method: immunoSEQ multiplex PCR; TCRdb's copy keeps in-frame clones and lacks some. The sample carries approximately 110,000 clones, around 84% recorded once. Sequenced sample: peripheral blood. The source of these receptors is a man aged 35 to 55 with acute or convalescent COVID-19. Both conserved end residues are part of each CDR3. The D gene is left open where the match is weak. Clone size is not always given. Where it is, it says once, few, many or a class for expanded clones.

v_gene: TRBV23-1; j_gene: TRBJ1-5; len: 15; abundance: .; d_gene: .; CDR3nt: TGCGCCAGCAGTCAATCCACAGGGAGCAATCAGCCCCAGCATTTT; CDR3aa: CASSQSTGSNQPQHF
v_gene: TRBV25-1; j_gene: TRBJ1-2; len: 14; abundance: .; d_gene: .; CDR3nt: TGTGCCAGCAGTGAAACAGGGAGAGGAGGTGGCTACACCTTC; CDR3aa: CASSETGRGGGYTF
v_gene: TRBV2; j_gene: TRBJ2-1; len: 15; abundance: once; d_gene: TRBD2; CDR3nt: TGTGCCAGCTGTTTCACTAGCGGGAGTTCAAATGAGCAGTTCTTC; CDR3aa: CASCFTSGSSNEQFF
v_gene: TRBV19; j_gene: TRBJ1-1; len: 16; abundance: .; d_gene: TRBD1; CDR3nt: TGTGCCAGTCACAGGGGGCGTCCGGGTATGAACACTGAAGCTTTCTTT; CDR3aa: CASHRGRPGMNTEAFF
v_gene: TRBV12-2; j_gene: TRBJ2-7; len: 12; abundance: .; d_gene: .; CDR3nt: TGTGCAAGTCGCCCCAGCTCCTACGAGCAGTACTTC; CDR3aa: CASRPSSYEQYF
v_gene: TRBV4-2; j_gene: TRBJ2-7; len: 15; abundance: .; d_gene: .; CDR3nt: TGTGCCAGCAGCCGGGGATACAGGGAGTCCTACGAGCAGTACTTC; CDR3aa: CASSRGYRESYEQYF
v_gene: TRBV5-1; j_gene: TRBJ1-1; len: 16; abundance: once; d_gene: .; CDR3nt: TGCGCCAGCAGCTTGGAGTTGCGGGGCATAAACACTGAAGCTTTCTTT; CDR3aa: CASSLELRGINTEAFF
v_gene: TRBV3-1/TRBV3-2; j_gene: TRBJ2-7; len: 14; abundance: .; d_gene: TRBD2; CDR3nt: TGTGCCAGCAGCCTAGGCGGGGGGCCCTACGAGCAGTACTTC; CDR3aa: CASSLGGGPYEQYF
v_gene: TRBV19; j_gene: TRBJ2-3; len: 13; abundance: .; d_gene: TRBD1; CDR3nt: TGTGCCAGTAGTAAGAGGGGGCCAGATACGCAGTATTTT; CDR3aa: CASSKRGPDTQYF
v_gene: TRBV18; j_gene: TRBJ2-1; len: 17; abundance: .; d_gene: TRBD2; CDR3nt: TGTGCCAGCTCACGAACCGGGAGACTAGCGGGACGGAATGAGCAGTTCTTC; CDR3aa: CASSRTGRLAGRNEQFF
v_gene: TRBV6-6; j_gene: TRBJ2-7; len: 14; abundance: .; d_gene: .; CDR3nt: TGTGCCAGCAGTTACTCATCGCACCCTAGGGAGCAGTACTTC; CDR3aa: CASSYSSHPREQYF
v_gene: TRBV2; j_gene: TRBJ2-1; len: 14; abundance: .; d_gene: .; CDR3nt: TGTGCCAGCCACAGGGAGTGGGGAGACAATGAGCAGTTCTTC; CDR3aa: CASHREWGDNEQFF
v_gene: TRBV28; j_gene: TRBJ1-4; len: 15; abundance: .; d_gene: .; CDR3nt: TGTGCCAGCAAGATAAGGGGCGCGGTTAGCGAAAAACTGTTTTTT; CDR3aa: CASKIRGAVSEKLFF
v_gene: TRBV28; j_gene: TRBJ2-7; len: 14; abundance: .; d_gene: .; CDR3nt: TGTGCCAGCAGTTTGGTACGGTTCTCCTACGAGCAGTACTTC; CDR3aa: CASSLVRFSYEQYF
v_gene: TRBV2; j_gene: TRBJ2-4; len: 13; abundance: .; d_gene: TRBD1; CDR3nt: TGTGCCAGCAGTGGGGACAGAACCACCAAGGGGTACTTC; CDR3aa: CASSGDRTTKGYF
v_gene: TRBV25-1; j_gene: TRBJ2-7; len: 15; abundance: few; d_gene: TRBD1; CDR3nt: TGTGCCAGCAGTGACCGACAGGGTGGGTCCTACGAGCAGTACTTC; CDR3aa: CASSDRQGGSYEQYF
v_gene: TRBV7-9; j_gene: TRBJ1-6; len: 14; abundance: .; d_gene: .; CDR3nt: TGTGCCAGCAGCTTACTCGGGGGGAATTCACCCCTCCACTTT; CDR3aa: CASSLLGGNSPLHF
v_gene: TRBV3-1/TRBV3-2; j_gene: TRBJ2-7; len: 16; abundance: .; d_gene: TRBD2; CDR3nt: TGTGCCAGCAGCCAAAGGCTAGCGGGGGGCCTCTACGAGCAGTACTTC; CDR3aa: CASSQRLAGGLYEQYF
v_gene: TRBV5-1; j_gene: TRBJ1-6; len: 15; abundance: .; d_gene: TRBD1; CDR3nt: TGCGCCAGCAGCTTGACCGCAGGGGGAGATTCACCCCTCCACTTT; CDR3aa: CASSLTAGGDSPLHF
v_gene: TRBV28; j_gene: TRBJ1-5; len: 18; abundance: .; d_gene: TRBD1; CDR3nt: TGTGCCAGCAGTCCGGGACAGGGACTAGGTTCCCTGGATCAGCCCCAGCATTTT; CDR3aa: CASSPGQGLGSLDQPQHF
v_gene: TRBV5-1; j_gene: TRBJ2-7; len: 19; abundance: .; d_gene: TRBD1; CDR3nt: TGCGCCAGCAGCTTGGCGGGACAGGGGGCCGTACACCCTTCCTACGAGCAGTACTTC; CDR3aa: CASSLAGQGAVHPSYEQYF
v_gene: TRBV7-3; j_gene: TRBJ2-2; len: 15; abundance: .; d_gene: TRBD1; CDR3nt: TGTGCCAGCAGCCCCACCGGGACAGGGACCGGGGAGCTGTTTTTT; CDR3aa: CASSPTGTGTGELFF
v_gene: TRBV11-2; j_gene: TRBJ1-3; len: 13; abundance: .; d_gene: .; CDR3nt: TGTGCCAGCAGCTTCGAGAGGGAGAGCACCATATATTTT; CDR3aa: CASSFERESTIYF
v_gene: TRBV10-3; j_gene: TRBJ2-5; len: 13; abundance: .; d_gene: .; CDR3nt: TGTGCCATCGGGGCGGGATCCCCAGAGACCCAGTACTTC; CDR3aa: CAIGAGSPETQYF
v_gene: TRBV7-9; j_gene: TRBJ2-4; len: 16; abundance: .; d_gene: TRBD2; CDR3nt: TGTGCCAGCAGCCCCCTGGGCGGGGGGGCCAAAAACATTCAGTACTTC; CDR3aa: CASSPLGGGAKNIQYF
v_gene: TRBV9; j_gene: TRBJ2-3; len: 15; abundance: .; d_gene: TRBD2; CDR3nt: TGTGCCAGCAGCCTCCGGGGGGGCCGGGCAGATACGCAGTATTTT; CDR3aa: CASSLRGGRADTQYF
v_gene: TRBV5-1; j_gene: TRBJ1-1; len: 15; abundance: few; d_gene: .; CDR3nt: TGCGCCAGCAGCTTGGCCGCCAGGGTGAACACTGAAGCTTTCTTT; CDR3aa: CASSLAARVNTEAFF
v_gene: TRBV7-2; j_gene: TRBJ2-1; len: 13; abundance: .; d_gene: TRBD2; CDR3nt: TGTGCCAGCAGCTTCGCGAGGGAGGGTGAGCAGTTCTTC; CDR3aa: CASSFAREGEQFF
v_gene: TRBV4-2; j_gene: TRBJ1-4; len: 14; abundance: .; d_gene: .; CDR3nt: TGTGCCAGCAGCCAAGATCCGTCTAATGAAAAACTGTTTTTT; CDR3aa: CASSQDPSNEKLFF
v_gene: TRBV7-3; j_gene: TRBJ2-3; len: 14; abundance: .; d_gene: .; CDR3nt: TGTGCCAGCAGCCACTGGGGGGAGAGGGATACGCAGTATTTT; CDR3aa: CASSHWGERDTQYF
v_gene: TRBV9; j_gene: TRBJ2-3; len: 18; abundance: once; d_gene: TRBD2; CDR3nt: TGTGCCAGCAGCGCCCCGGGGGGGGCGGGAGGGCCCACAGATACGCAGTATTTT; CDR3aa: CASSAPGGAGGPTDTQYF
v_gene: TRBV7-3; j_gene: TRBJ2-7; len: 13; abundance: .; d_gene: TRBD1; CDR3nt: TGTGCCAGCAGCCCGGACAGGTTACACGAGCAGTACTTC; CDR3aa: CASSPDRLHEQYF